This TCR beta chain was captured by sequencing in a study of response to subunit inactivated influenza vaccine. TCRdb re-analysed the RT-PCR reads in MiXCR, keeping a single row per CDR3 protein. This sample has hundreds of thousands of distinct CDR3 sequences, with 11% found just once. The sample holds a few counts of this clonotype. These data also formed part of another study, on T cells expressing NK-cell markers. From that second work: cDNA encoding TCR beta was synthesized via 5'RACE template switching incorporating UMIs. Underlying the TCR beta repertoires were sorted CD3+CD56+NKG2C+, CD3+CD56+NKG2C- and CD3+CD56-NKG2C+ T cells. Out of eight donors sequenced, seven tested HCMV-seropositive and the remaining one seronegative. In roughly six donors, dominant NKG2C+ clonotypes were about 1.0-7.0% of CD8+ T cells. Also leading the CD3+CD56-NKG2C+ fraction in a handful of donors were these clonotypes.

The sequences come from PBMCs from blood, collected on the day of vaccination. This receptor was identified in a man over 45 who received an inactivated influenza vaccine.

CDR3 sequence reads: CATSRSRAFGANVLTF. DNA for the CDR3: TGTGCCACCAGCAGATCCAGGGCATTTGGGGCCAACGTCCTGACTTTC. The V and J genes are TRBV15 and TRBJ2-6, with D tentatively TRBD1 (5 bases). Per the germline V gene, CDR1 is LNHNV and CDR2 is YYDKDF (reference sequence). V was cut by 2 bases and J by 3 bases, with 11 bases left in between. This CDR3 has 16 residues. Drawing the rest from reference TRBV15 and TRBJ2-6, the complete variable domain is DAMVIQNPRYQVTQFGKPVTLSCSQTLNHNVMYWYQQKSSQAPKLLFHYYDKDFNNEADTPDNFQSRRPNTSFCFLDIRSPGLGDTAMYLCATSRSRAFGANVLTFGAGSRLTVL.